The sequence of this TCR beta chain was determined in a study of T cell changes during pregnancy in multiple sclerosis. Sequenced by immunoSEQ multiplex PCR; TCRdb stores in-frame clones only, minus some. The sample has about 70,000 clones; about 93% are singletons. Looked up from germline, CDR1 is MGHDK and CDR2 is SYGVNS. Deletions cut 5 bases from V and 0 bases from J, with 13 bases between. The CDR3 covers 16 residues. The material sequenced was CD4+ T cells from peripheral blood mononuclear cells, taken after pregnancy. This sequence joins TRBV25-1 and TRBJ2-2, with D perhaps matching TRBD2 (7 bases). The clonotype originates from a female donor with multiple sclerosis, enrolled in a pregnancy study. Here the CDR3 DNA reads TGTGCCAGCAGTATCGGGCGGGGGCCGAACACCGGGGAGCTGTTTTTT. Translation gives CASSIGRGPNTGELFF.